This T cell receptor beta chain was recorded in a study of OX40 agonist ivuxolimab in advanced cancers. Context from the whole study: The costimulatory receptor OX40 (CD134) was targeted by ivuxolimab, a fully human IgG2 agonistic monoclonal antibody. Intravenous ivuxolimab was administered to patients every 2 weeks at six dose levels: 0.01, 0.1, 0.3, 1.5, 3 and 10 mg/kg. Of the 50 to 55 dose-escalation patients, hepatocellular carcinoma was present in roughly 19, melanoma in some 15, renal cell carcinoma in 9 and head and neck cancer in 9. In the dose-escalation cohort, around four fifths of patients were male, and the mean age was approximately 60 years, with a range of about 23 to 80. Prior anti-PD-1, anti-PD-L1 or anti-CTLA-4 therapy was permitted, and approximately 39% of dose-escalation patients had received checkpoint inhibitors. Partial responses occurred in three dose-escalation patients, of whom one had hepatocellular carcinoma and two had cutaneous melanoma. The purpose of peripheral TCRbeta sequencing was to test whether ivuxolimab changed TCR sequence diversity and led to clonal T-cell expansion. The paper describes the monotherapy dose-escalation part (N of about 47 patients) of the phase I trial of ivuxolimab. The paper's findings and limits, for the study overall: The antigen specificity of the peripheral T cells that underwent clonal expansion was not determined. In the 0.1-3.0 mg/kg groups, partial responders were among the patients with the lowest normalized peripheral clonal expansion, particularly in CD8+ T cells. On average, CD8+ T cells showed more expanded clones than CD4+ T cells after ivuxolimab. Low levels of normalized T-cell clonal expansion were also seen in some patients who did not respond. At doses from 0.1 to 3.0 mg/kg, clonal expansion was seen in both CD4+ and CD8+ blood T cells between baseline and week 6.

Of note for this clone: Its antigen has not been determined. No base quality information exists; no much larger clone differs at one position.

To sequence the TCRbeta CDR3 region, genomic DNA was isolated from the sorted cells. The immunoSEQ Assay was used for sequencing of TCRbeta CDR3 regions. TCRdb holds this immuneACCESS table with in-frame rearrangements only. Some clones are missing; in checked studies, unresolved V genes explain under half, and the rest has no known cause. Present in this sample are some 72,000 clones, around 93% of which were seen just once. The ten top clones hold approximately 9.9% of the sample. Patients with a history of autoimmune disease or receiving systemic immunosuppression were excluded from the trial. Peripheral blood for TCR sequencing was collected from all dose cohorts at baseline, on cycle 4 day 1, and on cycle 7 day 1. The samples were drawn from a first-in-human, open-label, multicenter phase I dose-escalation trial of ivuxolimab. Adults with locally advanced or metastatic melanoma, renal cell, hepatocellular, or head and neck squamous cell carcinoma were enrolled in the trial. Before TCR sequencing, CD4+ T cells and CD8+ T cells from peripheral blood were sorted into separate populations.

The CDR3 runs 14 amino acids, cysteine and phenylalanine included. CDR3 DNA is the only sequence kept; it has 42 bases, read in frame from the first base. V and J lose 0 bases and 4 bases, and a span of 9 bases separates them. Taken from the germline V gene (reference sequence), the CDR1 and CDR2 loops are PRHDT and FYEKMQ. This specimen was CD4+ or CD8+ T cells sorted from blood, taken in a trial of the OX40 agonist ivuxolimab. The chain links TRBV13 with TRBJ1-2; 5 matching bases give a weak D call of TRBD1. This receptor was taken from an adult with an advanced solid tumor such as melanoma, head and neck, liver or kidney cancer. The DNA sequence follows: TGTGCCAGCAGCTTAGGTTGGGGCATCTATGGCTACACCTTC. The translation is CASSLGWGIYGYTF.